These 16 T cell receptor beta chains came from one sample sequenced in a study of blood T cell repertoires in COVID-19. This table comes from immunoSEQ multiplex PCR, and its TCRdb copy is limited to in-frame clones, with some not included. Of some 130,000 clones detected, more than 70% appear once; the ten largest clones hold under 5.5%. Sample: PBMCs or T cells enriched from blood (not recorded which). The origin of the receptors is a man between 35 and 55 years old with acute COVID-19.

This clone has a single count. The chain combines TRBV29-1 with TRBJ1-1; D remains unclear. The CDR3 has 12 amino acids. Trimming left V 3 bases short and J 8 bases short, with 13 bases between. Germline CDR1 reads SQVTM; CDR2 reads ANQGSEA. CDR3: CSVDFGELEAFF. CDR3 nucleotide sequence: TGCAGCGTTGATTTCGGGGAGCTGGAAGCTTTCTTT. Supplemented by reference TRBV29-1 and TRBJ1-1, the full variable domain reads SAVISQKPSRDICQRGTSLTIQCQVDSQVTMMFWYRQQPGQSLTLIATANQGSEATYESGFVIDKFPISRPNLTFSTLTVSNMSPEDSSIYLCSVDFGELEAFFGQGTRLTVV.

This chain's CDR3 is CASSPLGQDYGNTIYF. In DNA, the CDR3 is TGTGCCAGCTCCCCCCTGGGGCAGGATTATGGAAACACCATATATTTT. The genes are TRBV7-9 and TRBJ1-3; a weak D match, TRBD1 (5 bases). V lost 8 bases, J lost 3 bases, and 20 bases lay in between. The CDR3 covers 16 residues. Per the germline V gene, CDR1 is SEHNR and CDR2 is FQNEAQ (reference sequence).

This chain links TRBV11-2 with TRBJ2-1; 12 nucleotides match TRBD2. Per germline, CDR1 SGHAT and CDR2 FQNNGV. The V segment lost 1 base and the J segment 7 bases; nucleotides outside the gene matches: 5. CDR3 length: 16 residues. CDR3 sequence reads: CASSLVYTSGGNEQFF. CDR3 bases: TGTGCCAGCAGCTTAGTTTATACTAGCGGGGGGAATGAGCAGTTCTTC.

V gene TRBV2 combines with J gene TRBJ2-7; D uncertain. CDR1 SNHLY and CDR2 FYNNEI come from the germline V gene. The CDR3 runs 13 residues. Deletions cut 2 bases from V and 5 bases from J, with 10 bases between. For the CDR3, the DNA is TGTGCCAGCAGTGAATTCTCAGCGAACGAGCAGTACTTC. This sequence encodes CASSEFSANEQYF.

This chain joins TRBV7-2 and TRBJ2-5, with 8 positions matching TRBD2. This CDR3 is built from 15 residues. CDR1 SGHTA and CDR2 FQGNSA come from the germline V gene. Trimming removed 5 bases from V and 5 bases from J; junction bases left unmatched: 10. As DNA, the CDR3 is TGTGCCAGCAGCATCCTCGGACTAGCAAGGGAGACCCAGTACTTC. This sequence encodes CASSILGLARETQYF.

V and J are TRBV9 and TRBJ2-2; D may be TRBD1 (6 bases). This CDR3 spans 14 amino acids. V was pared by 2 bases and J by 5 bases, with 10 bases between. Germline CDR1 and CDR2: SGDLS and YYNGEE. The CDR3, as DNA: TGTGCCAGCAGCGTCTCAAGGGGGACCGGGGAGCTGTTTTTT. Protein: CASSVSRGTGELFF. Supplemented by reference TRBV9 and TRBJ2-2, the full variable domain reads DSGVTQTPKHLITATGQRVTLRCSPRSGDLSVYWYQQSLDQGLQFLIQYYNGEERAKGNILERFSAQQFPDLHSELNLSSLELGDSALYFCASSVSRGTGELFFGEGSRLTVL.

CDR3 sequence (DNA): TGTGCCAGCAGCTTGGCGGGGAATAACCTTGAAGCTTTCTTT. Its translation: CASSLAGNNLEAFF. This chain uses TRBV5-8 with TRBJ1-1, with D uncertain. In germline, CDR1 is SGHTS, CDR2 YDEGEE. Trimming pared 0 bases from V and 7 bases from J, leaving 13 bases between. The CDR3 is 14 residues long.

V is TRBV28 and J is TRBJ1-2, with TRBD1 matching 8 bases. The V segment lost 1 base and the J segment 7 bases; nucleotides outside the gene matches: 8. In germline, CDR1 is MDHEN, CDR2 SYDVKM. The CDR3 runs 15 residues. The CDR3 coding sequence is TGTGCCAGCAGTTTATCAGGGGGCGACTTTCGTGGCTACACCTTC. It yields the protein CASSLSGGDFRGYTF.

This chain uses TRBV30 with TRBJ2-2; tentative D call: TRBD1 (6 bases). The germline V gene encodes CDR1 GTSNPN and CDR2 SVGIG (reference sequence). The CDR3 length is 11 residues. Trimming pared 7 bases from V and 4 bases from J, leaving 7 bases between. The CDR3 region is CALGGTGELFF. The DNA for the CDR3 is TGTGCCTTAGGGGGCACCGGGGAGCTGTTTTTT.

This clone was seen a few times. The chain carries TRBV12-3 or TRBV12-4 and TRBJ1-4; 7 bases fit TRBD1. The J segment lost 11 bases and the V segment lost 6 bases, leaving 6 bases of the junction unmatched. The CDR3 length is 12 residues. CDR3 DNA: TGTGCCAGCAGCTACGGACAGGACAAACTGTTTTTT. Its protein is CASSYGQDKLFF.

The CDR3 bases are TGTGCCAGCAGGGCGGGACTAGCGGGAATCACTACTTGGGAGACCCAGTACTTC. This codes for CASRAGLAGITTWETQYF. The genes are TRBV3-1 (or the pseudogene TRBV3-2) and TRBJ2-5; TRBD2 agrees at 13 bases. Trimming cost V 6 bases and J 5 bases; bases outside gene matches: 15. The CDR3 runs 18 residues. Looked up from germline, CDR1 is LGHDT and CDR2 is YNNKEL (reference sequence).

J is TRBJ2-1 and V is TRBV19, with D possibly TRBD2 on 5 matching bases. The germline V and J ends were trimmed by 7 bases and 4 bases, with 14 bases remaining between them. Germline V gene lookup returns CDR1 LNHDA and CDR2 SQIVND (reference sequence). This CDR3 is built from 14 residues. CDR3 coding DNA: TGTGCCAGTACGATCGGGGTTCAGTACAATGAGCAGTTCTTC. Translating it yields CASTIGVQYNEQFF.

The J gene is TRBJ1-5, the V gene TRBV7-6; TRBD1 matches at 11 bases. Trimming at V came to 5 bases and at J to 0 bases, leaving 15 bases not matched to a gene. Germline-derived CDR1 and CDR2 are SGHVS and FNYEAQ. This CDR3 has 20 amino acids. The CDR3 sequence: CASSPRGQGARGYSNQPQHF. In DNA form, the CDR3 reads TGTGCCAGCAGCCCCCGAGGACAGGGGGCGCGGGGTTATAGCAATCAGCCCCAGCATTTT. The full variable domain, with the rest looked up from reference TRBV7-6 and TRBJ1-5, is GAGVSQSPRYKVTKRGQDVALRCDPISGHVSLYWYRQALGQGPEFLTYFNYEAQQDKSGLPNDRFSAERPEGSISTLTIQRTEQRDSAMYRCASSPRGQGARGYSNQPQHFGDGTRLSIL.

The chain combines TRBV2 with TRBJ1-5; unclear D gene. The CDR3 has 15 amino acids. V lost 8 bases, J lost 5 bases, and 19 bases lay in between. Per the germline V gene, CDR1 is SNHLY and CDR2 is FYNNEI. CDR3 in amino acids: CASSGRAGRDQPQHF. The CDR3 bases are TGTGCCAGCTCCGGGAGGGCAGGTCGAGATCAGCCCCAGCATTTT.

The chain recombines TRBV5-1 with TRBJ2-1; perhaps TRBD1 as D (6 bases). This CDR3 is built from 14 residues. Trimming left V 1 base short and J 3 bases short, with 8 bases between. Germline V gene data show CDR1 as SGHRS and CDR2 as YFSETQ. In nucleotides, the CDR3 is TGCGCCAGCAGCTTGTCAGGGGACTACAATGAGCAGTTCTTC. Translation: CASSLSGDYNEQFF.

In its sample, this clone was seen a few times. V gene TRBV5-4 combines with J gene TRBJ1-1, with 7 bases lining up with TRBD1. The trim removed 4 bases at V and 1 base at J, leaving 4 bases unmatched. Germline assignment: CDR1 SGHNT and CDR2 YYREEE (reference sequence). This CDR3 contains 14 residues. CDR3 coding DNA: TGTGCCAGCAGCCGTGGACAGGAGAACACTGAAGCTTTCTTT. It specifies CASSRGQENTEAFF.